Shown below are 11 T cell receptor beta chains from a single sample sequenced in a study of OX40 agonist ivuxolimab in advanced cancers. Data came from immunoSEQ multiplex PCR; TCRdb stores just in-frame clones and leaves some out. The sample yields tens of thousands of clones, roughly 91% seen once. The sequences come from CD4+ or CD8+ T cells sorted from blood, collected in a trial of the OX40 agonist ivuxolimab. These receptors were obtained from an adult with an advanced solid tumor such as melanoma, head and neck, liver or kidney cancer.

V is TRBV4-3 and J is TRBJ2-1; D remains ambiguous. Trimming left V 4 bases short and J 4 bases short, with 11 bases between. The CDR3 sequence is 14 residues long. Germline CDR1 is LGHNA and CDR2 is YSLEER. In DNA, the CDR3 is TGCGCCAGCAGCCCTGCCGCTAGTTACAATGAGCAGTTCTTC. Its protein is CASSPAASYNEQFF.

This sequence joins TRBV28 and TRBJ2-7; 8 bases are a match to TRBD1. V gave up 6 bases and J gave up 6 bases; unmatched junction bases: 10. CDR3 size: 14 residues. Germline V gene sequence: CDR1 MDHEN, CDR2 SYDVKM. The CDR3 spells CASSRRTGLPEQYF. CDR3 in DNA: TGTGCCAGCAGCCGCCGGACAGGGTTACCCGAGCAGTACTTC.

The genes are TRBV28 and TRBJ2-6; D gene ambiguous. CDR3 length: 16 amino acids. Germline V gives CDR1 MDHEN, CDR2 SYDVKM. With 1 base removed from V and 4 bases from J, the gap between germline ends came to 11 bases. For the CDR3, the DNA is TGTGCCAGCAGTTTATTAGGTTTAACCGGGGCCAACGTCCTGACTTTC. It translates to CASSLLGLTGANVLTF.

V usage is TRBV4-3 and J usage is TRBJ2-3; possibly TRBD1 for D (5 bases). Germline V gene lookup returns CDR1 LGHNA and CDR2 YSLEER. There are 16 residues in the CDR3. V lost 4 bases and J 1 base, leaving 15 bases between the germline ends. The CDR3 here is CASSLTTVLGTDTQYF. The CDR3 DNA reads as TGCGCCAGCAGCCTGACGACAGTTCTAGGCACAGATACGCAGTATTTT.

The genes are TRBV6-5 and TRBJ1-5; maybe TRBD1 (6 bases). The CDR3 is 15 residues long. V was pared by 0 bases and J by 6 bases, with 12 bases between. Germline V CDR1 and CDR2: MNHEY, SVGAGI. The CDR3 region is CASSYSGAGTQPQHF. CDR3 nucleotides: TGTGCCAGCAGTTACTCGGGGGCAGGGACTCAGCCCCAGCATTTT.

The CDR3 reads CASSAPLRGGVSNEKLFF. The CDR3 nucleotides read TGTGCCAGCAGTGCGCCCTTGAGAGGGGGGGTTTCTAATGAAAAACTGTTTTTT. The rearrangement links TRBV2 to TRBJ1-4; D perhaps matches TRBD1 (6 bases). V shed 4 bases and J shed 3 bases, with 21 bases lying between them. Germline V gene sequence: CDR1 SNHLY, CDR2 FYNNEI. This CDR3 region has 18 residues.

The chain is built from TRBV18 and TRBJ2-3; 9 bases match TRBD2. The ends lost 5 bases at V and 1 base at J; junction bases unmatched: 10. The CDR3 spans 17 residues. CDR1 is KGHSH and CDR2 is LQKENI in the germline V gene. The CDR3 loop reads CASSSRRTSVGTDTQYF. CDR3 in DNA: TGTGCCAGCTCATCCCGACGGACTAGCGTGGGCACAGATACGCAGTATTTT.

V gene TRBV7-9 combines with J gene TRBJ2-2; 14 nucleotides line up with TRBD2. Trimming removed 5 bases from V and 3 bases from J; junction bases left unmatched: 8. The CDR3 covers 18 residues. CDR1 is SEHNR and CDR2 is FQNEAQ in the germline V gene (reference sequence). The CDR3 here is CASSPGLAGEFDTGELFF. The CDR3 DNA reads as TGTGCCAGCAGCCCGGGACTAGCGGGAGAATTTGACACCGGGGAGCTGTTTTTT.

This clone was observed a few times. This rearrangement joins TRBV6-5 to TRBJ1-2, with a weak D call TRBD1 (5 bases). V was clipped by 6 bases and J by 8 bases, with 22 bases between them. The CDR3 runs to 15 residues. The germline V gene has CDR1 MNHEY and CDR2 SVGAGI. The CDR3, as DNA: TGTGCCAGCAGCTACCACCGGGACTACCTCTGGGGCTACACCTTC. Encoded protein: CASSYHRDYLWGYTF.

The chain is built from TRBV5-1 and TRBJ1-3; tentatively, D is TRBD1 (5 bases). The CDR3 is 15 residues long. The V and J ends lost 1 base and 2 bases respectively, with 10 bases between them. CDR1 is SGHRS and CDR2 is YFSETQ in the germline V gene. The CDR3 spells CASSLRGRAGNTIYF. The CDR3 nucleotides read TGCGCCAGCAGCTTGAGAGGCAGGGCTGGAAACACCATATATTTT.

The chain is built from TRBV21-1 and TRBJ2-7; TRBD2, the table's D call, lacks a check against the DNA. TRBV21-1 is listed as a pseudogene. The CDR3 has 13 residues. The CDR3 spells CASSETSGYEQYF. The CDR3 DNA is TGTGCCAGCAGCGAGACTAGCGGCTACGAGCAGTACTTC.